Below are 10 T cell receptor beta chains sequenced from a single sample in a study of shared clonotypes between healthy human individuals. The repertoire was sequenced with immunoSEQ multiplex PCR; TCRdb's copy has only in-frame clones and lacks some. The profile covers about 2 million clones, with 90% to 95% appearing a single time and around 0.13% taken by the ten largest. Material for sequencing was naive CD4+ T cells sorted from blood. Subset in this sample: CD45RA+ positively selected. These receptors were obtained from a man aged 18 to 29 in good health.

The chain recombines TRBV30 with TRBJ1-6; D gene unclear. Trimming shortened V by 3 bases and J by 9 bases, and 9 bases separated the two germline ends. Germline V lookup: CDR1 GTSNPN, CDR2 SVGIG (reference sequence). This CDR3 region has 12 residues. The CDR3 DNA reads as TGTGCCTGGAGCCGGGAAGTTTCACCCCTCCACTTT. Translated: CAWSREVSPLHF.

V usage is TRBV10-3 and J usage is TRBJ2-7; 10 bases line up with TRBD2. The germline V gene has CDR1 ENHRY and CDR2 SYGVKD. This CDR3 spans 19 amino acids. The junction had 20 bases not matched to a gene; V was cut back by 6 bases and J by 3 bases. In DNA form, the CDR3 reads TGTGCCATCAGAGACCGGACAGTGAGTACTAGCGGGAAGGTCTACGAGCAGTACTTC. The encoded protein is CAIRDRTVSTSGKVYEQYF.

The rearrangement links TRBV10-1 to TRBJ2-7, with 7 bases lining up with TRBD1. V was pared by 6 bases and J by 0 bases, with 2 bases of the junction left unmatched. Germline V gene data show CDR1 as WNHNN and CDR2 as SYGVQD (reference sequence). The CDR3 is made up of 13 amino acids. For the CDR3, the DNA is TGCGCCAGCAGCCGGGACAGCTCCTACGAGCAGTACTTC. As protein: CASSRDSSYEQYF.

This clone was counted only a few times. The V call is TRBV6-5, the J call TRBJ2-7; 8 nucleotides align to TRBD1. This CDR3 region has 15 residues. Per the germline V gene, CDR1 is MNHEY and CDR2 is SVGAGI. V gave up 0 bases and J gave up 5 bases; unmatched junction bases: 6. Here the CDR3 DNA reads TGTGCCAGCAGTTACTCAGGACAGGGAATCAACGAGCAGTACTTC. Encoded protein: CASSYSGQGINEQYF.

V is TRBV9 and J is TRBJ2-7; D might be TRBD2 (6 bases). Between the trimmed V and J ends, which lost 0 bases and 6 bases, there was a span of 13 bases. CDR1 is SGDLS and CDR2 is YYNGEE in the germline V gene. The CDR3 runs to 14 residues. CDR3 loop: CASSVEAGWSEQYF. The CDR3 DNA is TGTGCCAGCAGCGTAGAAGCGGGTTGGTCCGAGCAGTACTTC.

DNA for the CDR3: TGTGCCAGCAGTGACCCCAACCGGGCCGGGGAGCTGTTTTTT. Its protein product is CASSDPNRAGELFF. The chain is built from TRBV25-1 and TRBJ2-2; D uncertain. Trimming took off 3 bases at V and 6 bases at J, with 11 bases between the two ends. Germline V gene lookup returns CDR1 MGHDK and CDR2 SYGVNS. The CDR3 has 14 amino acids.

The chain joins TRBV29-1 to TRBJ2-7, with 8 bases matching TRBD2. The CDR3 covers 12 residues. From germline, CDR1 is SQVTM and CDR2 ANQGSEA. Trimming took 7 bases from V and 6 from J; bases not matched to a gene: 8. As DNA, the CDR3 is TGCAGCGCCCGGACTAGCTTTGGCGAGCAGTACTTC. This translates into CSARTSFGEQYF.

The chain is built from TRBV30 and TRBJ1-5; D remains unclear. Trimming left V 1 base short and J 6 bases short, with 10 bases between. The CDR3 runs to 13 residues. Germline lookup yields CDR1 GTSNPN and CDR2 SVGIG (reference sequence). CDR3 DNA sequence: TGTGCCTGGAGTGCCGACCGACTTCAGCCCCAGCATTTT. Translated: CAWSADRLQPQHF.

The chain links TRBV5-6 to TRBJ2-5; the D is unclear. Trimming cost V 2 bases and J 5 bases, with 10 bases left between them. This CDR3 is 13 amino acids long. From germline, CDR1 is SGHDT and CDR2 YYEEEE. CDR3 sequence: CASSFWGRETQYF. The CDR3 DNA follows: TGTGCCAGCAGCTTTTGGGGAAGGGAGACCCAGTACTTC.

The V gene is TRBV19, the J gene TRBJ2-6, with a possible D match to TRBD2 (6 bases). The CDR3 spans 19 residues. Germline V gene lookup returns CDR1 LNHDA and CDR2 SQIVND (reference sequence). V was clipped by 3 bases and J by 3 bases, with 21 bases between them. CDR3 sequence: CASSIYGGSRLRGANVLTF. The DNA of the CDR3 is TGTGCCAGTAGTATCTATGGAGGGAGTCGGCTGCGTGGGGCCAACGTCCTGACTTTC.